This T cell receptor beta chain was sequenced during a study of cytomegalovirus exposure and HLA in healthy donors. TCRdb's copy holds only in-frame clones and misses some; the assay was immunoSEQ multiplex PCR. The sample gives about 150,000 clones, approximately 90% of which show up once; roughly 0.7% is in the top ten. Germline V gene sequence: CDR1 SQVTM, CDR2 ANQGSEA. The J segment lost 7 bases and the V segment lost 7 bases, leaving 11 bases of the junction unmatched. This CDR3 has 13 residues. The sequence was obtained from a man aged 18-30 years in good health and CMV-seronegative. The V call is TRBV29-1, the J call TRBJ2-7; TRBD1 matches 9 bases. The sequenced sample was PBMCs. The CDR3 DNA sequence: TGCAGCGCCCTGACAGGGGGTTCGGGGGAGCAGTACGTC. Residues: CSALTGGSGEQYV.